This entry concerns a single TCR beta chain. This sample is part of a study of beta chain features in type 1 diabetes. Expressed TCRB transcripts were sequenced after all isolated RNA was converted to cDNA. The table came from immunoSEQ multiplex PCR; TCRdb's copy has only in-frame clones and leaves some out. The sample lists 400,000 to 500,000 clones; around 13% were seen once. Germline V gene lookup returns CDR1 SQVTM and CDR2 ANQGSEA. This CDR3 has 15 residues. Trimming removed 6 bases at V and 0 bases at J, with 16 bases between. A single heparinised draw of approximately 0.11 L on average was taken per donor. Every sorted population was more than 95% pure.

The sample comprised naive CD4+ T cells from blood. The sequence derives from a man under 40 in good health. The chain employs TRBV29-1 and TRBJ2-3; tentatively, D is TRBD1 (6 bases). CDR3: CSVSTGSVSTDTQYF. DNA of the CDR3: TGCAGCGTGAGCACAGGGTCCGTAAGCACAGATACGCAGTATTTT.